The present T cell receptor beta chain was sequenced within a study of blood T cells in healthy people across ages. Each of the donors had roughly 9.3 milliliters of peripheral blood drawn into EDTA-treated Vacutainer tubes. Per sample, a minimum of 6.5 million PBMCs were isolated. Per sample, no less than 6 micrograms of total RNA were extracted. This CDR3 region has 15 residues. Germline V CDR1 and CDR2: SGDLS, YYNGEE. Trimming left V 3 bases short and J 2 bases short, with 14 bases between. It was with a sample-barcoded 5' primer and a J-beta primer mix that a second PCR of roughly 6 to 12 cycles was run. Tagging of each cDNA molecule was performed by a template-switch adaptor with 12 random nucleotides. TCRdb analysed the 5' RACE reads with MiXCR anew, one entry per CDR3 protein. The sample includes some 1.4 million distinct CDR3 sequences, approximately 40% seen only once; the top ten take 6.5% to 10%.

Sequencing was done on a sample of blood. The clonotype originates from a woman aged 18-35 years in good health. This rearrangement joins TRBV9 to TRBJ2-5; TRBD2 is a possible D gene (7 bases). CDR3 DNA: TGTGCCAGCAGCGCGGACGGGGGGCAGCAAGAGACCCAGTACTTC. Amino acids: CASSADGGQQETQYF. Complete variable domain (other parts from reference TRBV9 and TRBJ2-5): DSGVTQTPKHLITATGQRVTLRCSPRSGDLSVYWYQQSLDQGLQFLIQYYNGEERAKGNILERFSAQQFPDLHSELNLSSLELGDSALYFCASSADGGQQETQYFGPGTRLLVL.